Below, 28 T cell receptor beta chains from the same sample are listed, as sequenced in a study of OX40 agonist ivuxolimab in advanced cancers. The table came from immunoSEQ multiplex PCR; TCRdb's copy has only in-frame clones and leaves some out. The table includes 35,000 to 50,000 clones, roughly 91% detected once. The sequenced sample was CD4+ or CD8+ T cells sorted from blood, obtained in a trial of the OX40 agonist ivuxolimab. The source is an adult with an advanced solid tumor such as melanoma, head and neck, liver or kidney cancer.

The chain employs TRBV6-1 and TRBJ1-2, with 10 bases lining up with TRBD1. Germline CDR1 MNHNS, CDR2 SASEGT. V lost 7 bases and J lost 4; bases outside the gene matches: 9. This CDR3 comprises 15 residues. CDR3: CASTPGTGDFYGYTF. As DNA, the CDR3 is TGTGCCAGCACCCCCGGGACAGGGGACTTCTATGGCTACACCTTC.

The chain joins TRBV9 to TRBJ2-3, with 10 bases that match TRBD1. The germline gives CDR1 SGDLS, CDR2 YYNGEE. Trimming cost V 0 bases and J 3 bases; bases outside gene matches: 7. This CDR3 spans 17 amino acids. CDR3 nucleotides: TGTGCCAGCAGCGTAGCCGGGACAGGGGAAAGGACAGATACGCAGTATTTT. Translation gives CASSVAGTGERTDTQYF.

V and J are TRBV2 and TRBJ1-1; D perhaps matches TRBD1 (5 bases). The CDR3 sequence is 15 residues long. The germline V gene has CDR1 SNHLY and CDR2 FYNNEI. V lost 2 bases and J 1 base, leaving 11 bases between the germline ends. Here the CDR3 reads CASSEPGLRNTEAFF. CDR3 nucleotide sequence: TGTGCCAGCAGTGAACCGGGGCTCAGGAACACTGAAGCTTTCTTT.

The chain recombines TRBV14 with TRBJ2-7; D unclear. Germline V lookup: CDR1 SGHDN, CDR2 FVKESK. The CDR3 covers 15 residues. V was trimmed by 4 bases and J by 1 base, leaving 14 bases between them. The DNA for the CDR3 is TGTGCCAGCAGCCGAACGGCTGGCGTATCCTACGAGCAGTACTTC. Its protein product is CASSRTAGVSYEQYF.

This rearrangement joins TRBV14 to TRBJ1-2, with 10 nucleotides matching TRBD1. CDR3 length: 13 amino acids. From germline, CDR1 is SGHDN and CDR2 FVKESK. V shed 3 bases and J 8 bases; nucleotides not matched to a gene: 3. The CDR3 DNA follows: TGTGCCAGCAGCCAGACAGGGGGCTTGGGCTACACCTTC. It specifies CASSQTGGLGYTF.

This rearrangement joins TRBV27 to TRBJ2-2; maybe TRBD1 (6 bases). Trimming left V 4 bases short and J 6 bases short, with 36 bases between. The CDR3 runs 22 residues. Germline V gene data show CDR1 as MNHEY and CDR2 as SMNVEV (reference sequence). The CDR3 bases are TGTGCCAGCAGTTGGGCCGGTTTCACAGGGATTTTAACCCCAGGGTTTCCCGGGGAGCTGTTTTTT. Translating gives CASSWAGFTGILTPGFPGELFF.

V and J are TRBV27 and TRBJ2-1; possible D gene TRBD1, 5 bases. V was shortened by 7 bases and J by 7 bases, with 17 bases between the two germline ends. Germline values: CDR1 MNHEY, CDR2 SMNVEV (reference sequence). The CDR3 covers 14 residues. DNA for the CDR3: TGTGCCAGCATCTCACTCCAGGGCGGTAATGAGCAGTTCTTC. Translated, it gives CASISLQGGNEQFF.

The gene calls are TRBV13 and TRBJ2-1; 13 nucleotides match TRBD2. V was pared by 5 bases and J by 9 bases, with 4 bases of the junction left unmatched. The CDR3 length is 14 residues. Germline loops: CDR1 PRHDT, CDR2 FYEKMQ (reference sequence). The CDR3 DNA reads as TGTGCCAGCAGCCTGGGACTAGCGGGAACTGAGCAGTTCTTC. This sequence encodes CASSLGLAGTEQFF. Using reference TRBV13 and TRBJ2-1 for the parts outside the CDR3, the full variable domain is AAGVIQSPRHLIKEKRETATLKCYPIPRHDTVYWYQQGPGQDPQFLISFYEKMQSDKGSIPDRFSAQQFSDYHSELNMSSLELGDSALYFCASSLGLAGTEQFFGPGTRLTVL.

Sample share makes this clone medium-sized (0.01 to 0.1%). The rearrangement links TRBV11-2 to TRBJ1-2; 9 bases match TRBD1. CDR3 length equals 14 residues. J was trimmed by 6 bases and V by 1 base; bases with no gene match: 3. Germline loops: CDR1 SGHAT, CDR2 FQNNGV. CDR3 sequence (DNA): TGTGCCAGCAGCTTAGGGACAGGGGTGGATGGCTACACCTTC. Residues: CASSLGTGVDGYTF.

This clone occurred once. This chain uses TRBV5-6 with TRBJ1-2, with 9 bases matching TRBD1. The CDR3 spans 17 residues. Per germline, CDR1 SGHDT and CDR2 YYEEEE. J gave up 8 bases and V 3 bases, and 17 bases lay outside the gene matches. The CDR3 loop reads CASSSKSRVQGARGYTF. In DNA, the CDR3 is TGTGCCAGCAGCTCTAAGAGCAGGGTACAGGGGGCGAGGGGCTACACCTTC.

The rearrangement joins TRBV28 to TRBJ1-2; no clear D gene. Germline CDR1 MDHEN, CDR2 SYDVKM. This CDR3 is built from 12 residues. The ends were cut back, 5 bases at V and 4 bases at J, with 8 bases in the middle. CDR3 in amino acids: CASSPRSYGYTF. CDR3 nucleotide sequence: TGTGCCAGCAGTCCCCGGAGCTATGGCTACACCTTC.

Of note for this clone: A much larger clone lies a single base off, so this may be a read error. The chain is built from TRBV4-2 and TRBJ2-7; 8 bases are shared with TRBD1. V lost 0 bases to trimming and J lost 4 bases; unmatched junction nucleotides: 11. Germline CDR1 and CDR2: LGHNA and YNFKEQ. This CDR3 has 17 residues. CDR3 amino acids: CASSQEIRQGSMYEQYF. CDR3 coding DNA: TGTGCCAGCAGCCAAGAAATCCGACAGGGGAGCATGTACGAGCAGTACTTC.

The V and J genes are TRBV7-9 and TRBJ2-1; the match to TRBD2 covers 13 bases. The CDR3 totals 19 residues. CDR1 is SEHNR and CDR2 is FQNEAQ in the germline V gene (reference sequence). After removal of 1 base from V and 4 bases from J, the junction contained 10 bases not matched to a gene. This CDR3 reads CASSLEGRLAGGNYNEQFF. CDR3 sequence (DNA): TGTGCCAGCAGCTTAGAGGGGAGACTAGCGGGGGGCAATTACAATGAGCAGTTCTTC.

The chain links TRBV6-5 to TRBJ1-1, with TRBD1 matching 8 bases. CDR1 is MNHEY, CDR2 SVGAGI, per germline. V was pared by 4 bases and J by 3 bases, with 4 bases of the junction left unmatched. The CDR3 runs 14 residues. The chain's CDR3 is CASSSDRAHTEAFF. CDR3 sequence (DNA): TGTGCCAGCAGTTCGGACAGGGCCCACACTGAAGCTTTCTTT.

The chain recombines TRBV4-1 with TRBJ2-7; D unresolved. The CDR3 is 15 amino acids. V lost 4 bases and J lost 3, with 16 bases in between. Germline CDR1 reads MGHRA; CDR2 reads YSYEKL. CDR3: CASSPLESSGYEQYF. As DNA, the CDR3 is TGCGCCAGCAGCCCCCTGGAGTCCTCGGGCTACGAGCAGTACTTC.

The genes are TRBV10-1 and TRBJ2-3; the D is unclear. The V end lost 2 bases, the J end lost 5 bases, and 8 bases lay between the germline ends. The CDR3 has 13 residues. CDR1 and CDR2 from the germline V gene are WNHNN and SYGVQD (reference sequence). The CDR3 is CASSEGWEDTQYF. CDR3 coding DNA: TGCGCCAGCAGTGAGGGGTGGGAAGATACGCAGTATTTT.

The chain combines TRBV5-1 with TRBJ2-1; 9 bases are shared with TRBD1. The CDR3 covers 16 residues. The V gene's germline CDR1 is SGHRS and CDR2 YFSETQ. Trimming at V came to 4 bases and at J to 8 bases, leaving 13 bases not matched to a gene. In nucleotides, the CDR3 is TGCGCCAGCAGCCCCAATGGACAGGGGAATCTCGATGAGCAGTTCTTC. It codes for CASSPNGQGNLDEQFF. Variable domain in full (rest from reference TRBV5-1 and TRBJ2-1): KAGVTQTPRYLIKTRGQQVTLSCSPISGHRSVSWYQQTPGQGLQFLFEYFSETQRNKGNFPGRFSGRQFSNSRSEMNVSTLELGDSALYLCASSPNGQGNLDEQFFGPGTRLTVL.

The chain combines TRBV7-8 with TRBJ2-1; weak D call: TRBD2 (7 bases). Trimming stripped 8 bases from V and 0 bases from J, with 11 bases between. The CDR3 has 14 amino acids. Germline V gene sequence: CDR1 SGHVS, CDR2 FQNEAQ. In DNA, the CDR3 is TGTGCCAGCGAGGGGGGGAGCTCCTACAATGAGCAGTTCTTC. This translates into CASEGGSSYNEQFF.

This rearrangement joins TRBV7-9 to TRBJ2-7, with D uncertain. Germline assignment: CDR1 SEHNR and CDR2 FQNEAQ (reference sequence). V was pared by 6 bases and J by 2 bases, with 14 bases between. CDR3 size: 14 residues. The CDR3 region has the DNA TGTGCCAGCAGTTTACCGGGCCTACCCTACGAGCAGTACTTC. Translated, it gives CASSLPGLPYEQYF. The full variable domain, its missing parts supplied by reference TRBV7-9 and TRBJ2-7, is DTGVSQNPRHKITKRGQNVTFRCDPISEHNRLYWYRQTLGQGPEFLTYFQNEAQLEKSRLLSDRFSAERPKGSFSTLEIQRTEQGDSAMYLCASSLPGLPYEQYFGPGTRLTVT.

The CDR3 here is CASTPGVTGLQPQHF. The CDR3 nucleotides are TGTGCCAGCACCCCAGGCGTGACAGGGCTTCAGCCCCAGCATTTT. The chain is built from TRBV7-9 and TRBJ1-5; 7 nucleotides match TRBD1. The length of the CDR3 is 15 residues. Per germline, CDR1 SEHNR and CDR2 FQNEAQ (reference sequence). Trimming took 7 bases from V and 6 from J; bases not matched to a gene: 12. The full variable domain, in which reference TRBV7-9 and TRBJ1-5 provide the parts outside the CDR3, is DTGVSQNPRHKITKRGQNVTFRCDPISEHNRLYWYRQTLGQGPEFLTYFQNEAQLEKSRLLSDRFSAERPKGSFSTLEIQRTEQGDSAMYLCASTPGVTGLQPQHFGDGTRLSIL.

The chain carries TRBV19 and TRBJ2-1; possibly TRBD2 for D (5 bases). This CDR3 is 15 amino acids long. V lost 10 bases to trimming and J lost 0 bases, with 16 bases between them. The germline CDR1 and CDR2 sequences are LNHDA and SQIVND (reference sequence). This CDR3 reads CATTLGGSSYNEQFF. The CDR3 DNA follows: TGTGCCACCACCCTTGGTGGGAGCTCCTACAATGAGCAGTTCTTC.

This chain links TRBV5-1 with TRBJ2-7; 7 positions agree with TRBD2. The junction had 7 bases not matched to a gene; V was cut back by 2 bases and J by 2 bases. CDR1 and CDR2 (germline): SGHRS, YFSETQ. This CDR3 spans 15 amino acids. In DNA form, the CDR3 reads TGCGCCAGCAGCTTCCTTAGCGGGCCGGCCTACGAGCAGTACTTC. Translation: CASSFLSGPAYEQYF.

This chain connects TRBV30 to TRBJ1-2, with a tentative D call TRBD1 (6 bases). Trimming removed 1 base at V and 5 bases at J, with 17 bases between. CDR1 and CDR2 from the germline V gene are GTSNPN and SVGIG (reference sequence). The CDR3 has 15 amino acids. CDR3 in amino acids: CAWSANHGTFYGYTF. DNA for the CDR3: TGTGCCTGGAGTGCAAACCACGGGACATTTTATGGCTACACCTTC.

The chain recombines TRBV7-9 with TRBJ2-1; the match to TRBD2 covers 9 bases. This CDR3 spans 18 amino acids. The V segment lost 1 base and the J segment 7 bases; nucleotides outside the gene matches: 14. CDR1 is SEHNR, CDR2 FQNEAQ, per germline (reference sequence). The DNA for the CDR3 is TGTGCCAGCAGCTTAGGGGCCCGTAGCGGGAGTAGGGGTAATGAGCAGTTCTTC. This codes for CASSLGARSGSRGNEQFF.

The chain has TRBV27 and TRBJ1-2; D perhaps matches TRBD1 (5 bases). V was trimmed by 2 bases and J by 6 bases, leaving 13 bases between them. This CDR3 contains 14 residues. The germline gives CDR1 MNHEY, CDR2 SMNVEV (reference sequence). This CDR3 is CASSLVSGSDGYTF. The CDR3 DNA is TGTGCCAGCAGTTTAGTTTCAGGGAGCGATGGCTACACCTTC.

This chain connects TRBV7-9 to TRBJ1-1; the D is unclear. V dropped 5 bases and J dropped 2 bases, with 12 bases sitting between them. Germline V gives CDR1 SEHNR, CDR2 FQNEAQ (reference sequence). The CDR3 is made up of 14 amino acids. The CDR3 region is CASSPRTLNTEAFF. Here the CDR3 DNA reads TGTGCCAGCAGCCCCCGGACGCTCAACACTGAAGCTTTCTTT.

V is TRBV11-3 and J is TRBJ2-3; D unresolved. CDR1 and CDR2 from the germline V gene are SGHNT and YENEEA. CDR3 size: 14 residues. The V and J ends lost 0 bases and 0 bases respectively, with 4 bases between them. CDR3 nucleotide sequence: TGTGCCAGCAGCTTAGAAGCTAGCACAGATACGCAGTATTTT. Translating it yields CASSLEASTDTQYF.

The chain carries TRBV4-1 and TRBJ2-3; no definite D call. Trimming stripped 0 bases from V and 4 bases from J, with 5 bases between. This CDR3 has 13 residues. Germline CDR1 and CDR2: MGHRA and YSYEKL. The CDR3 DNA follows: TGCGCCAGCAGCCAAGAGGCGCCAGATACGCAGTATTTT. This encodes CASSQEAPDTQYF.